These 15 T cell receptor beta chains share one sample of origin, sequenced in a study of shared clonotypes between healthy human individuals (dated by TCRdb to 2020 to 2021). Library preparation employed the immunoSEQ multiplex PCR assay. In its TCRdb copy, this immuneACCESS table keeps in-frame sequences only and misses some clones. Where compared with another copy, unresolved V genes explain less than half of these, and the others have no known cause. The sample table records some 1,600,000 clones; nearly 99% of these occur just once. About 0.42% of the sample lies in the top ten. The sample consisted of naive CD4+ T cells sorted from blood. The cell subset or site tag for this specimen amounts to: CD45RA+ positively selected. The receptors shown here come from a man younger than 45 in good health.

This sequence joins TRBV11-3 and TRBJ1-4; the D gene is possibly TRBD1 (5 bases). Per the germline V gene, CDR1 is SGHNT and CDR2 is YENEEA. Between the trimmed V and J ends, which lost 5 bases and 0 bases, there was a span of 13 bases. The CDR3 is 16 residues long. The DNA for the CDR3 is TGTGCCAGCAGCATTGACAGTTTCGCAACTAATGAAAAACTGTTTTTT. This codes for CASSIDSFATNEKLFF.

The V and J genes are TRBV27 and TRBJ1-3, with D perhaps matching TRBD1 (5 bases). The germline V gene has CDR1 MNHEY and CDR2 SMNVEV (reference sequence). Deletions cut 1 base from V and 3 bases from J, with 13 bases between. This CDR3 contains 16 residues. DNA of the CDR3: TGTGCCAGCAGTTTATTAGAAGGGGTGTTTGGAAACACCATATATTTT. It specifies CASSLLEGVFGNTIYF.

The DNA for the CDR3 is TGTGCCAGCAGCACGACAGGGGGCATTATATTGAATGAGCAGTTCTTC. Encoded protein: CASSTTGGIILNEQFF. The chain is built from TRBV27 and TRBJ2-1; TRBD1 matches 10 bases. The ends lost 6 bases at V and 7 bases at J; junction bases unmatched: 12. The germline V gene encodes CDR1 MNHEY and CDR2 SMNVEV (reference sequence). The CDR3 runs 16 residues.

The chain couples TRBV10-3 to TRBJ2-7, with D perhaps TRBD1 (6 bases). Germline loops: CDR1 ENHRY, CDR2 SYGVKD. The CDR3 loop spans 13 amino acids. V was pared by 5 bases and J by 3 bases, with 11 bases between. CDR3 nucleotides: TGTGCCATCAGTTCCCCGGACAGCTACGAGCAGTACTTC. It codes for CAISSPDSYEQYF.

The chain has TRBV21-1 and TRBJ1-4; the table's D call, TRBD1, has no DNA check behind it. TRBV21-1 is reported as a pseudogene. This CDR3 comprises 15 residues. The CDR3 bases are TGTGCCAGCAGCAAAGCGGGACAGGGGGATGAAAAACTGTTTTTT. Its translation: CASSKAGQGDEKLFF.

The gene calls are TRBV29-1 and TRBJ1-3; D is unclear. V gave up 6 bases and J gave up 3 bases, with 9 bases separating them. The length of the CDR3 is 12 residues. CDR1 and CDR2 from the germline V gene are SQVTM and ANQGSEA. This CDR3 reads CSVSAVGNTIYF. For the CDR3, the DNA is TGCAGCGTCTCGGCAGTTGGAAACACCATATATTTT.

V usage is TRBV9 and J usage is TRBJ2-1; the D gene is possibly TRBD2 (5 bases). This CDR3 comprises 16 residues. CDR1 SGDLS and CDR2 YYNGEE come from the germline V gene. The V gene lost 3 bases and the J gene lost 0 bases, with 13 bases spanning the gap. The CDR3 nucleotides read TGTGCCAGCAGCGGGCCGAGCGGCAGCTCCTACAATGAGCAGTTCTTC. Translating gives CASSGPSGSSYNEQFF.

The rearrangement links TRBV28 to TRBJ2-3; D not certain. This CDR3 is built from 11 residues. The V and J ends lost 2 bases and 8 bases respectively, with 5 bases between them. From germline, CDR1 is MDHEN and CDR2 SYDVKM. In DNA form, the CDR3 reads TGTGCCAGCAGTTTACCCGGTACGCAGTATTTT. Translating gives CASSLPGTQYF.

The genes are TRBV9 and TRBJ1-3; possible D gene TRBD1, 5 bases. This CDR3 region has 14 residues. Trimming took off 4 bases at V and 4 bases at J, with 12 bases between the two ends. CDR1 is SGDLS, CDR2 YYNGEE, per germline. CDR3 DNA sequence: TGTGCCAGCAGCTCCCGGGGCGCCGGAAACACCATATATTTT. Residues: CASSSRGAGNTIYF.

V and J are TRBV5-5 and TRBJ2-1, with D perhaps matching TRBD1 or TRBD2 (6 bases each). Germline lookup yields CDR1 SGHKS and CDR2 YYEKEE (reference sequence). The V end was cut by 4 bases, the J end by 10 bases, with 15 bases between. CDR3 length equals 13 residues. The CDR3 sequence is CASSVEGGGEQFF. DNA of the CDR3: TGTGCCAGCAGCGTCGAGGGGGGAGGCGAGCAGTTCTTC.

The rearrangement joins TRBV4-1 to TRBJ2-6; the match to TRBD2 covers 9 bases. CDR3 length: 19 residues. V lost 0 bases, J lost 2 bases, and 8 bases stayed unmatched. Per the germline V gene, CDR1 is MGHRA and CDR2 is YSYEKL. The CDR3 sequence: CASSQDQAGGPPGANVLTF. In DNA form, the CDR3 reads TGCGCCAGCAGCCAAGATCAGGCGGGAGGGCCTCCTGGGGCCAACGTCCTGACTTTC.

The genes are TRBV5-1 and TRBJ1-1; maybe TRBD1 (5 bases). The V end lost 2 bases, the J end lost 4 bases, and 12 bases lay between the germline ends. CDR3 length: 14 amino acids. Per the germline V gene, CDR1 is SGHRS and CDR2 is YFSETQ. The CDR3 sequence is CASSFFDGGTEAFF. The CDR3 coding sequence is TGCGCCAGCAGCTTCTTTGATGGGGGCACTGAAGCTTTCTTT.

The sample holds one count of this clone. The chain uses TRBV18 and TRBJ1-2; 8 nucleotides agree with TRBD1. The CDR3 has 15 residues. CDR1 is KGHSH, CDR2 LQKENI, per germline. After removal of 4 bases from V and 8 bases from J, the junction contained 12 bases not matched to a gene. Here the CDR3 DNA reads TGTGCCAGCTCACGGGACAGGAACCCTCTTGGGGGCTACACCTTC. Protein: CASSRDRNPLGGYTF.

The V gene is TRBV7-2, the J gene TRBJ2-1; tentatively, D is TRBD2 (5 bases). CDR1 and CDR2 from the germline V gene are SGHTA and FQGNSA. Trimming cost V 5 bases and J 10 bases, with 12 bases left between them. The CDR3 totals 12 residues. CDR3 amino acids: CASSRELREQFF. The CDR3 DNA sequence: TGTGCCAGCAGCCGGGAATTGCGGGAGCAGTTCTTC.

J is TRBJ1-1 and V is TRBV5-6; D unresolved. Germline-derived CDR1 and CDR2 are SGHDT and YYEEEE. Trimming stripped 4 bases from V and 0 bases from J, with 10 bases between. The CDR3 totals 14 residues. Written as DNA, the CDR3 is TGTGCCAGCAGCCCCGGAGGTTTGAACACTGAAGCTTTCTTT. It encodes CASSPGGLNTEAFF.